This is a list of T cell receptor beta chains from one sample in a study of identical twins. TCRdb redid the calling of the 5' RACE reads with MiXCR, one entry per CDR3 protein. This table has about 890,000 distinct CDR3 sequences, approximately 13% appearing once. These same data were also listed under a study on yellow fever vaccine responses in identical twins.

The sequenced sample consisted of PBMCs. All receptors derive from a woman aged 18-29 years in good health. Each CDR3 is given with its conserved first and last residue. A D gene is named only where the DNA matches it firmly. Expanded clones get a size class; other rows say once, few or many, or leave the size out.

V gene,J gene,D gene,clone size,CDR3 DNA,CDR3 protein
TRBV5-1,TRBJ1-4,TRBD1,-,TGCGCCAGCAGCTTATCCGGGACAGGGCGAGAAAAACTGTTTTTT,CASSLSGTGREKLFF
TRBV12-3/TRBV12-4,TRBJ1-2,-,many,TGTGCCAGCAGTTTAAGGACAGCCTCAGTGGGGGGCTACACCTTC,CASSLRTASVGGYTF
TRBV28,TRBJ2-7,-,-,TGTGCCAGCAGTCTAACCCCGCCTGCCTACGAGCAGTACTTC,CASSLTPPAYEQYF
TRBV20-1,TRBJ1-6,TRBD1,-,TGCAGTGCCCCCCATGACAGGGGAGGTTCACCCCTCCACTTT,CSAPHDRGGSPLHF
TRBV12-3/TRBV12-4,TRBJ1-5,-,many,TGTGCCAGCAGTTTAGGGGGTCATAGCAATCAGCCCCAGCATTTT,CASSLGGHSNQPQHF
TRBV4-1,TRBJ2-5,-,-,TGCGCCAGCAGCCAATTATCGGGCCTGGAGACCCAGTACTTC,CASSQLSGLETQYF
TRBV29-1,TRBJ1-2,TRBD1,-,TGCAGCGTCCTTCCGGTGGACAGGGTACGAGGCTACACCTTC,CSVLPVDRVRGYTF
TRBV19,TRBJ2-6,-,few,TGTGCCAGTAGTATAGGGGGGGTTGGGGCCAACGTCCTGACTTTC,CASSIGGVGANVLTF
TRBV2,TRBJ2-5,TRBD1,-,TGTGCCAGCAGTGTGGGACAGCTAAGCCAAGAGACCCAGTACTTC,CASSVGQLSQETQYF
TRBV28,TRBJ2-2,-,-,TGTGCCAGCAGTTTTTACAGGGCATCATCCGGGGAGCTGTTTTTT,CASSFYRASSGELFF
TRBV9,TRBJ2-2,-,few,TGTGCCAGCAGCGTAGACGGGTACCGGACCGGGGAGCTGTTTTTT,CASSVDGYRTGELFF
TRBV29-1,TRBJ2-5,-,-,TGCAGCGATGCGGGACAGCAAGAGACCCAGTACTTC,CSDAGQQETQYF
TRBV6-5,TRBJ2-7,-,few,TGTGCCAGCAGTTACTCCAGGAGGGGGGTTTACGAGCAGTACTTC,CASSYSRRGVYEQYF
TRBV7-9,TRBJ1-1,-,-,TGTGCCGGAGGACGGGGGGAGAACACTGAAGCTTTCTTT,CAGGRGENTEAFF
TRBV7-9,TRBJ1-2,-,few,TGTGCCAGCAGCTTAGTCGACTCCACACGGGACTATGGCTACACCTTC,CASSLVDSTRDYGYTF
TRBV5-5,TRBJ2-7,TRBD1,-,TGTGCCAGCAGCTTGGGGCACAGGGGACCCTACGAGCAGTACTTC,CASSLGHRGPYEQYF
TRBV12-3/TRBV12-4,TRBJ1-2,-,-,TGTGCCAGCAGTTTTACGGCTGAAGATGGCTACACCTTC,CASSFTAEDGYTF
TRBV27,TRBJ2-1,TRBD2,-,TGTGCCAGCAGTTTCCCTCGGAGCGGGGCATACAATGAGCAGTTCTTC,CASSFPRSGAYNEQFF
TRBV5-5,TRBJ2-7,-,-,TGTGCCAGCAGCTTCCTTGAATCCCACGAGCAGTACTTC,CASSFLESHEQYF
TRBV20-1,TRBJ1-1,-,-,TGCAGTGCTAGCTCGGGCCGGGACACTGAAGCTTTCTTT,CSASSGRDTEAFF
TRBV27,TRBJ1-5,TRBD1,-,TGTGCCAGCAGCAGGGGGCAGAATCAGCCCCAGCATTTT,CASSRGQNQPQHF
TRBV20-1,TRBJ2-1,-,many,TGCAGTGCTAGAGCCGCGGGACTTTACAATGAGCAGTTCTTC,CSARAAGLYNEQFF
TRBV5-1,TRBJ1-1,TRBD1,-,TGCGCCAGCAGCCGAAGGGGACAGGTGAACACTGAAGCTTTCTTT,CASSRRGQVNTEAFF
TRBV2,TRBJ2-1,-,-,TGTGCCAGCAGTGACTCTGCGCAGTTCTTC,CASSDSAQFF
TRBV19,TRBJ2-5,-,-,TGTGCCAGTAGTACCCACAGGGTTGAGACCCAGTACTTC,CASSTHRVETQYF
TRBV28,TRBJ1-5,-,few,TGTGCCAGCCAGGGTACCTTCCTCAATCAGCCCCAGCATTTT,CASQGTFLNQPQHF
TRBV5-6,TRBJ2-5,-,few,TGTGCCAGCAGCTTGGGGGACATGGTGGGACAAGAGACCCAGTACTTC,CASSLGDMVGQETQYF
TRBV2,TRBJ1-2,-,-,TGTGCCAGCAGTGAAGTGGGCAGCAGAAACTATGGCTACACCTTC,CASSEVGSRNYGYTF
TRBV20-1,TRBJ2-1,TRBD1,few,TGCAGTGCTAGAGGGTCACAGGGGGTATACAATGAGCAGTTCTTC,CSARGSQGVYNEQFF
TRBV28,TRBJ2-3,TRBD2,few,TGTGCCAGCACCCTAGGGGAGGGGAGAGGAGATACGCAGTATTTT,CASTLGEGRGDTQYF
TRBV28,TRBJ2-1,-,few,TGTGCCAGCAGTAAGGACAGCTACAATGAGCAGTTCTTC,CASSKDSYNEQFF
TRBV28,TRBJ2-7,-,few,TGTGCCAGCGGCTCGGTCAATGACGAGCAGTACTTC,CASGSVNDEQYF